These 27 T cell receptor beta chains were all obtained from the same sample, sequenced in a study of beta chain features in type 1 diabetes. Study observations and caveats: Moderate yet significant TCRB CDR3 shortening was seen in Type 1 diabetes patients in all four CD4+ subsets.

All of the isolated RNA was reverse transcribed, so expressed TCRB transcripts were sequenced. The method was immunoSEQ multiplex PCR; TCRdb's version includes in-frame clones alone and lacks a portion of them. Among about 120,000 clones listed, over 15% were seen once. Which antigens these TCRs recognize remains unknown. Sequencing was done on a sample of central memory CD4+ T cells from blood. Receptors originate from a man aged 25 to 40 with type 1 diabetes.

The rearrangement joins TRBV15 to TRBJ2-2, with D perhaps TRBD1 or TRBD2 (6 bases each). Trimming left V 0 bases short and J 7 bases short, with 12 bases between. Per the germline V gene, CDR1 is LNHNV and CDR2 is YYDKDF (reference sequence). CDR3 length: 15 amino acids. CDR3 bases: TGTGCCACCAGCAGAGAACAGGGCGGGATCGGGGAGCTGTTTTTT. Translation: CATSREQGGIGELFF.

DNA for the CDR3: TGCAGCGTTGCCACAGCCTCTGGGGAGCAGTACTTC. Translation gives CSVATASGEQYF. This chain connects TRBV29-1 to TRBJ2-7; D is undetermined. Germline V gives CDR1 SQVTM, CDR2 ANQGSEA. The V gene lost 4 bases and the J gene lost 7 bases, with 14 bases spanning the gap. The CDR3 length is 12 residues.

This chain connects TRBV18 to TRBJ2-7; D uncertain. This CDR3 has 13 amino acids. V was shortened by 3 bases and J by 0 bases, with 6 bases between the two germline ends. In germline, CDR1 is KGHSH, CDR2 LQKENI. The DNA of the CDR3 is TGTGCCAGCTCACCGGCGACCTCCTACGAGCAGTACTTC. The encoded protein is CASSPATSYEQYF. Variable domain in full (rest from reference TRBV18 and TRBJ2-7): NAGVMQNPRHLVRRRGQEARLRCSPMKGHSHVYWYRQLPEEGLKFMVYLQKENIIDESGMPKERFSAEFPKEGPSILRIQQVVRGDSAAYFCASSPATSYEQYFGPGTRLTVT.

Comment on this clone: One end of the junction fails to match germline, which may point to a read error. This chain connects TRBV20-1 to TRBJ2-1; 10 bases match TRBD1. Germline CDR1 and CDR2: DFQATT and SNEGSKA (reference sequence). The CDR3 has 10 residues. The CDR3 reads CSAVDRGQVF. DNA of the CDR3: TGCAGTGCGGTTGACAGGGGGCAGGTCTTC.

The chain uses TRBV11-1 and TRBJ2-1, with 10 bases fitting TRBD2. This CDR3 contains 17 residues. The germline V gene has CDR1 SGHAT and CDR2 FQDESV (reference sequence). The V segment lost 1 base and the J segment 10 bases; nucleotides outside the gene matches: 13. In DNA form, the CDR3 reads TGTGCCAGCAGCTTAGTCGCGAGCGGGGGGGCTCCCGGCGAGCAGTTCTTC. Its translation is CASSLVASGGAPGEQFF. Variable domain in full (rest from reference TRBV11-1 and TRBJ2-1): EAEVAQSPRYKITEKSQAVAFWCDPISGHATLYWYRQILGQGPELLVQFQDESVVDDSQLPKDRFSAERLKGVDSTLKIQPAELGDSAMYLCASSLVASGGAPGEQFFGPGTRLTVL.

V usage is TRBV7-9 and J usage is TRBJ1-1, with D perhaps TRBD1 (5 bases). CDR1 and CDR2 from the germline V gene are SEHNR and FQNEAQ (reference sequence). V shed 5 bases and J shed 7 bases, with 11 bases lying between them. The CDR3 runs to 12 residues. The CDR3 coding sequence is TGTGCCAGCAGCGCTGACAGTTTTGAAGCTTTCTTT. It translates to CASSADSFEAFF.

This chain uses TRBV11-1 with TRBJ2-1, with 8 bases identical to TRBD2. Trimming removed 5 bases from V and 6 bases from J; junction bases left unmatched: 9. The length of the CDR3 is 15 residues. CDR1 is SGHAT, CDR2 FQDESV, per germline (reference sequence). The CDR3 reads CASSLLAGIGNEQFF. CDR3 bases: TGTGCCAGCAGCCTATTAGCGGGAATCGGCAATGAGCAGTTCTTC.

CDR3 region: CSVSTASGTEAFF. The CDR3 region has the DNA TGCAGCGTTTCGACAGCGAGTGGCACTGAAGCTTTCTTT. The V call is TRBV29-1, the J call TRBJ1-1; TRBD1 is a possible D gene (5 bases). This CDR3 is 13 amino acids long. Germline assignment: CDR1 SQVTM and CDR2 ANQGSEA. V was pared by 5 bases and J by 4 bases, with 14 bases between.

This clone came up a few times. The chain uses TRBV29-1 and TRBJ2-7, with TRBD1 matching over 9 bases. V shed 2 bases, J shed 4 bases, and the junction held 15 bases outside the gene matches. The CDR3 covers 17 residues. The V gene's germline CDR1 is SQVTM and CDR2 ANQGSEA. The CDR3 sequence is CSVETRTTGGALYEQYF. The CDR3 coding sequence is TGCAGCGTTGAAACTAGGACCACAGGGGGCGCATTGTACGAGCAGTACTTC.

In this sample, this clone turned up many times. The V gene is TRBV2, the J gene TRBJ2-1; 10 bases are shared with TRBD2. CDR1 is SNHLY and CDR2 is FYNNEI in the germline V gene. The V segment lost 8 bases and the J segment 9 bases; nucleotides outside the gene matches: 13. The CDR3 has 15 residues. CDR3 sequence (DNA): TGTGCCAGCGGGGGGGGAGGACTAGCGGATGGTGAGCAGTTCTTC. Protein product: CASGGGGLADGEQFF.

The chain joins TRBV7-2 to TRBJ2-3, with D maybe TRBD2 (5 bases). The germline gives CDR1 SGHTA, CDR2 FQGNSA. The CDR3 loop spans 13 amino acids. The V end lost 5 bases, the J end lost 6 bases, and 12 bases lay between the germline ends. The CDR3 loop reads CASSPHSGDTQYF. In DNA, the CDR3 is TGTGCCAGCAGCCCCCATTCGGGGGATACGCAGTATTTT.

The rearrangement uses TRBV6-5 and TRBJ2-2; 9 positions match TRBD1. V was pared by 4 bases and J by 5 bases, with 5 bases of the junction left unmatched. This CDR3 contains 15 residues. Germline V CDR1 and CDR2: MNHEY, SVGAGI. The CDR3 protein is CASSLQGAQTGELFF. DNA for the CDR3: TGTGCCAGCAGTTTACAGGGGGCGCAAACCGGGGAGCTGTTTTTT.

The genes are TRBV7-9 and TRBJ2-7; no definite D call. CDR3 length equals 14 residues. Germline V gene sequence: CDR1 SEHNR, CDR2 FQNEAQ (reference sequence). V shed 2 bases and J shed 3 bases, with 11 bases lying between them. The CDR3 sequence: CASSLNQENYEQYF. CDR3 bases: TGTGCCAGCAGCTTAAACCAGGAGAACTACGAGCAGTACTTC.

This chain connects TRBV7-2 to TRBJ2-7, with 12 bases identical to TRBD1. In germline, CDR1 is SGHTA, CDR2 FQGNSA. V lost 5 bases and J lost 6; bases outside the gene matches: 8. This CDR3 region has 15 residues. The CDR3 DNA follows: TGTGCCAGCAGCATCCCGGGACAGGGGGCCCTCGAGCAGTACTTC. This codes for CASSIPGQGALEQYF. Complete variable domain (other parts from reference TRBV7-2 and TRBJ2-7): GAGVSQSPSNKVTEKGKDVELRCDPISGHTALYWYRQSLGQGLEFLIYFQGNSAPDKSGLPSDRFSAERTGGSVSTLTIQRTQQEDSAVYLCASSIPGQGALEQYFGPGTRLTVT.

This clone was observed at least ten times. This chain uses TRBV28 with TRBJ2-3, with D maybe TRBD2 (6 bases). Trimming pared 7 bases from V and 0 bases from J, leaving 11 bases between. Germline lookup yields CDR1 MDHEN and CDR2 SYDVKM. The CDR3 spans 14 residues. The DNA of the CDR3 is TGTGCCAGCAAGTTGGGGGGTAGCACAGATACGCAGTATTTT. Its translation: CASKLGGSTDTQYF.

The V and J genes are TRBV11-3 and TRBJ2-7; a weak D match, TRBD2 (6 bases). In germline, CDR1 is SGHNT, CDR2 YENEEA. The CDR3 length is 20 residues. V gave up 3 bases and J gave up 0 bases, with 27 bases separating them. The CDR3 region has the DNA TGTGCCAGCAGCTTCCCGCGAGGCGGGACCAAGCCCCAAAACTCCTACGAGCAGTACTTC. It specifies CASSFPRGGTKPQNSYEQYF.

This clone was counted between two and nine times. This CDR3 is CASSQEHSDTQYF. The DNA for the CDR3 is TGCGCCAGCAGCCAAGAGCATAGCGATACGCAGTATTTT. The chain employs TRBV4-3 and TRBJ2-3; D not certain. V dropped 0 bases and J dropped 6 bases, with 7 bases sitting between them. Looked up from germline, CDR1 is LGHNA and CDR2 is YSLEER. The length of the CDR3 is 13 residues.

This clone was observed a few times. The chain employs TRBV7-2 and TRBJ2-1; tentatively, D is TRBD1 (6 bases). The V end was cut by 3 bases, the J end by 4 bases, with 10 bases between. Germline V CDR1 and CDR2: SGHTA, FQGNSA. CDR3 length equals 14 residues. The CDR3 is CASSLAGTYNEQFF. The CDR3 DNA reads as TGTGCCAGCAGCTTGGCCGGGACATACAATGAGCAGTTCTTC.

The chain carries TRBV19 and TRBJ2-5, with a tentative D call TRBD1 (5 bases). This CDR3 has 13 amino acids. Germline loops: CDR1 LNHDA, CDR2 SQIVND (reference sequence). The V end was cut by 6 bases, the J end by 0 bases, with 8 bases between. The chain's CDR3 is CASRGAHQETQYF. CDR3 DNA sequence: TGTGCCAGTAGAGGGGCACACCAAGAGACCCAGTACTTC. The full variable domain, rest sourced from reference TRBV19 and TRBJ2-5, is DGGITQSPKYLFRKEGQNVTLSCEQNLNHDAMYWYRQDPGQGLRLIYYSQIVNDFQKGDIAEGYSVSREKKESFPLTVTSAQKNPTAFYLCASRGAHQETQYFGPGTRLLVL.

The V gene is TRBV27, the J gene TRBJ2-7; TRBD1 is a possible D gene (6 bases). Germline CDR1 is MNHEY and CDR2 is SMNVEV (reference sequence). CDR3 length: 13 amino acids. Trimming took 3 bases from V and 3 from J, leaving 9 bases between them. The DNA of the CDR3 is TGTGCCAGCAGTTTTCAAGGGGGCTACGAGCAGTACTTC. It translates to CASSFQGGYEQYF.

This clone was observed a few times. In DNA form, the CDR3 reads TGCAGCGTTGAGGGTCCGACAGGACGAAGGACTGAAGCTTTCTTT. This translates into CSVEGPTGRRTEAFF. The chain is built from TRBV29-1 and TRBJ1-1; a possible D gene is TRBD1 (6 bases). V shed 3 bases and J shed 5 bases, with 19 bases lying between them. In germline, CDR1 is SQVTM, CDR2 ANQGSEA. The CDR3 runs 15 residues.

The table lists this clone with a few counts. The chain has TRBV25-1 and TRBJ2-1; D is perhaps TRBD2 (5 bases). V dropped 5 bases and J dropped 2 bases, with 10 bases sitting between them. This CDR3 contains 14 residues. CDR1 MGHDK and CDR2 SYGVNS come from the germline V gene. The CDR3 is CASSSRGAYNEQFF. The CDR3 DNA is TGTGCCAGCAGTTCCCGGGGTGCCTACAATGAGCAGTTCTTC.

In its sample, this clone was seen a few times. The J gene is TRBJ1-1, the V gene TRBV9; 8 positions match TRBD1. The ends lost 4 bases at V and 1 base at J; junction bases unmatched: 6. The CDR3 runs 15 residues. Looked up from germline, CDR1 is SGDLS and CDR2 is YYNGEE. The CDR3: CASSYSGTGNTEAFF. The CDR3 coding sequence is TGTGCCAGCAGCTACTCTGGGACAGGGAACACTGAAGCTTTCTTT.

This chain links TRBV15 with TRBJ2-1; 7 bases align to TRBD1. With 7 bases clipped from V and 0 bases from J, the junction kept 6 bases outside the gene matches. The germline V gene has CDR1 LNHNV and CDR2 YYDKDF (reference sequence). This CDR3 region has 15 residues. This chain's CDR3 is CATKQGMGSYNEQFF. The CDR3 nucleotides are TGTGCCACCAAACAGGGGATGGGCTCCTACAATGAGCAGTTCTTC.

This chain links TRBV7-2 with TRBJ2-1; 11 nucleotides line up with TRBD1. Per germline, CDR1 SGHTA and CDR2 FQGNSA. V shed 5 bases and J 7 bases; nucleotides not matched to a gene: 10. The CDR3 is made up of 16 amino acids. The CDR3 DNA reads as TGTGCCAGCAGCCCTCGGACAGGGGGCGTTCAGAATGAGCAGTTCTTC. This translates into CASSPRTGGVQNEQFF.

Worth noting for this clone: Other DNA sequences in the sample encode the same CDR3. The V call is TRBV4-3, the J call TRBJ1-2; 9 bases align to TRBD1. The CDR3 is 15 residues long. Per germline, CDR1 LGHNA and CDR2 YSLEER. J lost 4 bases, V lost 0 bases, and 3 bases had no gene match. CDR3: CASSQDLGQGYGYTF. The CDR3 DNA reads TGCGCCAGCAGCCAAGATCTGGGACAGGGCTATGGCTACACCTTC.

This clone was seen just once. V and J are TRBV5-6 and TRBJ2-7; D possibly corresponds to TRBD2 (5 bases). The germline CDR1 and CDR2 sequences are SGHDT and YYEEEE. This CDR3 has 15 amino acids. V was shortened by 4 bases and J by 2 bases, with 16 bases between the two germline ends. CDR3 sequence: CASSQQRTGTYEQYF. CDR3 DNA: TGTGCCAGCAGCCAACAAAGGACGGGAACCTACGAGCAGTACTTC.